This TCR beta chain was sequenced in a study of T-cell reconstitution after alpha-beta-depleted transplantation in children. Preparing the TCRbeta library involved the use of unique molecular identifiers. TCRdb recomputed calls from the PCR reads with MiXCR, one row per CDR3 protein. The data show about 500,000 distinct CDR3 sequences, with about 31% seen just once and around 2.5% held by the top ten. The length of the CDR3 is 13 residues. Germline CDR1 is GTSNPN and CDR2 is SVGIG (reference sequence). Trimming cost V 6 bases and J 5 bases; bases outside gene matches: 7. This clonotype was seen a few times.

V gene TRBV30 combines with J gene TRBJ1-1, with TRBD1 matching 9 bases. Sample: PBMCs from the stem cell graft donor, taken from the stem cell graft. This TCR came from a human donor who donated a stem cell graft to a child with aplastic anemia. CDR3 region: CACRRQGGTEAFF. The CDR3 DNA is TGTGCCTGTCGAAGACAGGGGGGGACTGAAGCTTTCTTT.